The 8 T cell receptor beta chains below come from one sample, sequenced in a study of control samples from healthy donors and cancer patients. This table comes from immunoSEQ multiplex PCR, and its TCRdb copy is limited to in-frame clones, with some not included. This sample has tens of thousands of clones, with approximately 90% found just once. What was sequenced was PBMCs. The origin of the receptors is a woman aged 40 to 49 with head and neck cancer.

This clone was seen only once. CDR3 loop: CASRSGRKYEQYF. CDR3 nucleotide sequence: TGCGCCAGCAGGTCCGGACGTAAATACGAGCAGTACTTC. The chain combines TRBV5-1 with TRBJ2-7; D gene unclear. The length of the CDR3 is 13 residues. The ends were cut back, 5 bases at V and 4 bases at J, with 13 bases in the middle. Germline V lookup: CDR1 SGHRS, CDR2 YFSETQ. Supplemented by reference TRBV5-1 and TRBJ2-7, the full variable domain reads KAGVTQTPRYLIKTRGQQVTLSCSPISGHRSVSWYQQTPGQGLQFLFEYFSETQRNKGNFPGRFSGRQFSNSRSEMNVSTLELGDSALYLCASRSGRKYEQYFGPGTRLTVT.

V gene TRBV6-5 combines with J gene TRBJ1-5, with 7 bases fitting TRBD1. With V trimmed by 6 bases and J by 0 bases, 2 bases remained unmatched. Germline V CDR1 and CDR2: MNHEY, SVGAGI. This CDR3 region has 14 residues. CDR3 region: CASSGQDSNQPQHF. The CDR3 nucleotides are TGTGCCAGCAGCGGACAGGATAGCAATCAGCCCCAGCATTTT.

This chain connects TRBV6-6 to TRBJ1-5; D gene unclear. The CDR3 is made up of 14 amino acids. The germline V gene has CDR1 MNHNY and CDR2 SVGAGI (reference sequence). V lost 2 bases to trimming and J lost 4 bases, with 9 bases between them. CDR3 nucleotides: TGTGCCAGCAGTTACCGGGGAGGAAATCAGCCCCAGCATTTT. This sequence encodes CASSYRGGNQPQHF.

This clone has just one count. This specimen includes other DNA sequences encoding the same CDR3. The CDR3 sequence is CASRDQPGSNEKLFF. The CDR3 nucleotides are TGTGCCAGTAGAGATCAACCCGGGAGTAATGAAAAACTGTTTTTT. J is TRBJ1-4 and V is TRBV19, with D uncertain. V was pared by 6 bases and J by 4 bases, with 15 bases between. Germline V CDR1 and CDR2: LNHDA, SQIVND (reference sequence). This CDR3 is 15 amino acids long.

The CDR3 nucleotides are TGTGCCAGCTCACTCCTCTCCGGAATAGCGGGAGGAAGCTCCTACGAGCAGTACTTC. This encodes CASSLLSGIAGGSSYEQYF. V and J are TRBV18 and TRBJ2-7; 10 bases are a match to TRBD2. The CDR3 has 19 residues. The J segment lost 0 bases and the V segment lost 4 bases, leaving 15 bases of the junction unmatched. Germline V CDR1 and CDR2: KGHSH, LQKENI.

Only a few counts were recorded for this clone. V and J are TRBV29-1 and TRBJ2-7; D not resolved. Germline V CDR1 and CDR2: SQVTM, ANQGSEA. Trimming took 5 bases from V and 2 from J, leaving 7 bases between them. The length of the CDR3 is 11 residues. The CDR3 nucleotides read TGCAGCGTTTCTAACACCTACGAGCAGTACTTC. This gives the protein CSVSNTYEQYF.

The chain carries TRBV14 and TRBJ2-5; unclear D gene. This CDR3 has 13 amino acids. Deletions cut 5 bases from V and 4 bases from J, with 11 bases between. Per germline, CDR1 SGHDN and CDR2 FVKESK. This chain's CDR3 is CASSWRPRETQYF. The CDR3 nucleotides read TGTGCCAGCAGCTGGCGGCCGCGAGAGACCCAGTACTTC.

V and J are TRBV2 and TRBJ1-2, with a weak D call TRBD1 (5 bases). The germline gives CDR1 SNHLY, CDR2 FYNNEI. There are 13 residues in the CDR3. The V end was cut by 4 bases, the J end by 2 bases, with 8 bases between. The DNA for the CDR3 is TGTGCCAGCAGTGGCCACAGGAACTATGGCTACACCTTC. Amino acids: CASSGHRNYGYTF.